This passage covers 8 T cell receptor beta chains from one sample sequenced in a study of OX40 agonist ivuxolimab in advanced cancers. Measured with immunoSEQ multiplex PCR; TCRdb has only the in-frame clones, and not every one. Altogether 30,000 to 40,000 clones are present, roughly 90% being singletons, with the ten largest covering roughly 20%. Sequenced material: CD4+ or CD8+ T cells sorted from blood, taken in a trial of the OX40 agonist ivuxolimab. Receptor source: an adult with an advanced solid tumor such as melanoma, head and neck, liver or kidney cancer.

The chain couples TRBV5-1 to TRBJ2-7; 8 bases align to TRBD1. V was pared by 7 bases and J by 5 bases, with 11 bases of the junction left unmatched. Per the germline V gene, CDR1 is SGHRS and CDR2 is YFSETQ. This CDR3 region has 14 residues. The CDR3 DNA sequence: TGCGCCAGCGACCTTACAGGGGGAGGAAACGAGCAGTACTTC. Its translation is CASDLTGGGNEQYF.

This clone was seen just once. The J gene is TRBJ1-2, the V gene TRBV6-5; unclear D gene. CDR1 and CDR2 from the germline V gene are MNHEY and SVGAGI. V gave up 2 bases and J gave up 8 bases, with 6 bases separating them. This CDR3 is built from 11 residues. The CDR3 here is CASSYGRGYTF. CDR3 nucleotide sequence: TGTGCCAGCAGTTACGGAAGGGGCTACACCTTC.

Note on this clone: One junction end does not reproduce the germline sequence, and a read error may be involved. The chain links TRBV30 to TRBJ2-1; 10 bases are a match to TRBD2. Germline V lookup: CDR1 GTSNPN, CDR2 SVGIG (reference sequence). This CDR3 region has 14 residues. CDR3 coding DNA: TGTGCCTGGAGTTCCGGGACTAGCGATAATGGGCAGTTCTTC. Translating it yields CAWSSGTSDNGQFF.

The rearrangement uses TRBV5-6 and TRBJ2-3; 14 bases align to TRBD2. The trim removed 4 bases at V and 5 bases at J, leaving 6 bases unmatched. The CDR3 runs to 16 residues. Germline CDR1 is SGHDT and CDR2 is YYEEEE. CDR3 region: CASSPWTSGGRDTQYF. The CDR3 nucleotides read TGTGCCAGCAGCCCCTGGACTAGCGGGGGGCGAGATACGCAGTATTTT.

The chain combines TRBV5-1 with TRBJ1-1; TRBD1 might be the D (5 bases). The CDR3 covers 17 residues. Germline CDR1 reads SGHRS; CDR2 reads YFSETQ. Between the trimmed V and J ends, which lost 3 bases and 2 bases, there was a span of 20 bases. The CDR3 DNA follows: TGCGCCAGCAGCTCACCTTACTCAGGGACGGGAAACACTGAAGCTTTCTTT. Encoded protein: CASSSPYSGTGNTEAFF. Combining the CDR3 with reference TRBV5-1 and TRBJ1-1 gives the whole variable domain KAGVTQTPRYLIKTRGQQVTLSCSPISGHRSVSWYQQTPGQGLQFLFEYFSETQRNKGNFPGRFSGRQFSNSRSEMNVSTLELGDSALYLCASSSPYSGTGNTEAFFGQGTRLTVV.

The gene calls are TRBV7-9 and TRBJ1-5, with 9 nucleotides matching TRBD1. Germline V gene lookup returns CDR1 SEHNR and CDR2 FQNEAQ (reference sequence). The CDR3 has 16 amino acids. V lost 5 bases, J lost 5 bases, and 10 bases stayed unmatched. The CDR3 loop reads CASSPPGDRVYQPQHF. CDR3 DNA: TGTGCCAGCAGCCCTCCGGGGGACAGGGTATATCAGCCCCAGCATTTT.

The gene calls are TRBV5-1 and TRBJ1-2; 8 nucleotides agree with TRBD1. V was clipped by 4 bases and J by 6 bases; unmatched bases: 5. The CDR3 spans 13 residues. Per the germline V gene, CDR1 is SGHRS and CDR2 is YFSETQ. The CDR3 sequence is CASSTGQGDGYTF. CDR3 in DNA: TGCGCCAGCAGCACAGGACAGGGAGATGGCTACACCTTC. The variable domain in full, completed from reference TRBV5-1 and TRBJ1-2, reads KAGVTQTPRYLIKTRGQQVTLSCSPISGHRSVSWYQQTPGQGLQFLFEYFSETQRNKGNFPGRFSGRQFSNSRSEMNVSTLELGDSALYLCASSTGQGDGYTFGSGTRLTVV.

In this sample, this clone turned up a few times. This sample includes further DNA sequences coding for the same CDR3. V is TRBV30 and J is TRBJ1-1; D might be TRBD1 (6 bases). The germline CDR1 and CDR2 sequences are GTSNPN and SVGIG (reference sequence). The V and J ends lost 0 bases and 5 bases respectively, with 10 bases between them. The CDR3 extends over 13 amino acids. As DNA, the CDR3 is TGTGCCTGGAGTGTAGGAGGGGGGACTGAAGCTTTCTTT. This encodes CAWSVGGGTEAFF.